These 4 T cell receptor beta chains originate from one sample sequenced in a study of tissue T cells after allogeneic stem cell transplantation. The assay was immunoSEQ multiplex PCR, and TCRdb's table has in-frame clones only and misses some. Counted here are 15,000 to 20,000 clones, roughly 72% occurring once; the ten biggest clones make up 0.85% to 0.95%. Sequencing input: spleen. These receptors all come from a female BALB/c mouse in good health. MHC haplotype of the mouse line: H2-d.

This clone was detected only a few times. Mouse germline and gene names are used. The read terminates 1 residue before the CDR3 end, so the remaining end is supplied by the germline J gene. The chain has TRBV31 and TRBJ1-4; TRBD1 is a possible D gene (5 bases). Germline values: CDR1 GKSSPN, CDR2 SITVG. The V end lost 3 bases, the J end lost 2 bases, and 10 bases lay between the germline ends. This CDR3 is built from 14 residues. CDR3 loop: CAWSAWTSNERLFF. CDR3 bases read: TGTGCCTGGAGCGCTTGGACATCCAACGAAAGATTATTT.

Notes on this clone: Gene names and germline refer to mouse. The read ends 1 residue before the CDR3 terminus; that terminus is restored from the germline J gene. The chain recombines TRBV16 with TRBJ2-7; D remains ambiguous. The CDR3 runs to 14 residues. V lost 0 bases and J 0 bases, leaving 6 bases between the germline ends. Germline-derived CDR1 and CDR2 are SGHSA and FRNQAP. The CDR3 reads CASSLDLSSYEQYF. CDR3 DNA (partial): TGTGCAAGCAGCTTAGATCTCAGCTCCTATGAACAGTAC.

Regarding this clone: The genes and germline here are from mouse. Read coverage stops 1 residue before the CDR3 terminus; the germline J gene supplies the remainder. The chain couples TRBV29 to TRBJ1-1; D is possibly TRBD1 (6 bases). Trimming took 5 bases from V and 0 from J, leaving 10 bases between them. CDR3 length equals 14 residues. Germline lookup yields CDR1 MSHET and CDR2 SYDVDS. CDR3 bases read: TGTGCTAGCAGTCCCGGGACAAAGAACACAGAAGTCTTC. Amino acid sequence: CASSPGTKNTEVF. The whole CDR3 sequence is CASSPGTKNTEVFF.

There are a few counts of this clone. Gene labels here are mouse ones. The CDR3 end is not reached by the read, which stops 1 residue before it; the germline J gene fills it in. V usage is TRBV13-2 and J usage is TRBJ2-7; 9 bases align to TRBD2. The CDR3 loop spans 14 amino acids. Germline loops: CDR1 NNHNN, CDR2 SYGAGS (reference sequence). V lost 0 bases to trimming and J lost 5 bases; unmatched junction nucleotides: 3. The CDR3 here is CASGDESGGDEQYF. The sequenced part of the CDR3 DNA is TGTGCCAGCGGTGATGAGTCTGGGGGGGATGAACAGTAC.